One and the same sample provided the 2 T cell receptor beta chains below, sequenced in a study of T-cell reconstitution after alpha-beta-depleted transplantation in children. During its preparation, the TCRbeta library received unique molecular identifiers. TCRdb called the PCR reads again in MiXCR, with one record for every CDR3 protein. The sample consists of approximately 800,000 distinct CDR3 sequences, 16% of them appearing once. The sequences come from PBMCs, mostly from graft donor cells, collected 360 days after TCRalphabeta/CD19-depleted stem cell transplant. Source of these receptors: a male patient younger than 18 who had a stem cell transplant for acute lymphoblastic leukemia, so the T cells may come from the graft donor.

The chain is built from TRBV7-2 and TRBJ2-1; the match to TRBD2 covers 8 bases. The CDR3 is made up of 14 amino acids. Trimming took 9 bases from V and 7 from J; bases not matched to a gene: 11. Looked up from germline, CDR1 is SGHTA and CDR2 is FQGNSA. CDR3 nucleotide sequence: TGTGCCAGAGTTACGGGACTAGTCACTAATGAGCAGTTCTTC. It yields the protein CARVTGLVTNEQFF.

This chain joins TRBV6-5 and TRBJ2-2; tentatively, D is TRBD2 (5 bases). CDR1 and CDR2 (germline): MNHEY, SVGAGI. There are 14 residues in the CDR3. V was shortened by 0 bases and J by 8 bases, with 10 bases between the two germline ends. This CDR3 reads CASSYSISGGELFF. The CDR3 region has the DNA TGTGCCAGCAGTTACTCGATATCGGGGGGGGAGCTGTTTTTT.